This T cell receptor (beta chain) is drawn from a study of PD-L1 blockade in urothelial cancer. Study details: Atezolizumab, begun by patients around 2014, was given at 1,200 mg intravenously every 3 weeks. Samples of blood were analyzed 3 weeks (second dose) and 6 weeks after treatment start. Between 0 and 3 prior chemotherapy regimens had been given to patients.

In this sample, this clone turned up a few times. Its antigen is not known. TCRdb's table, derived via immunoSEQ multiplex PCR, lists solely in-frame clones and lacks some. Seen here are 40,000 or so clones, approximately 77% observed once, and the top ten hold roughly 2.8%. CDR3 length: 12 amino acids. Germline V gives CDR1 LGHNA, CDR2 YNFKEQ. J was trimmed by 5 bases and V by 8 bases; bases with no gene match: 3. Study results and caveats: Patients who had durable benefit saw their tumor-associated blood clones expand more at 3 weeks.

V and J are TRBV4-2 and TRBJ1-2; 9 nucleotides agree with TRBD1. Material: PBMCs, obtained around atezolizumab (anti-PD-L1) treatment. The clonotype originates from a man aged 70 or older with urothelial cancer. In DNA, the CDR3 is TGTGCCAGCGAAGGACAGGGGTATGGCTACACCTTC. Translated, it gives CASEGQGYGYTF.